The 22 T cell receptor beta chains below come from one sample, sequenced in a study of blood T cells in healthy people across ages. It was with a sample-barcoded 5' primer and a J-beta primer mix that a second PCR of about 6 to 11 cycles was run. TCRdb recomputed calls from the 5' RACE reads with MiXCR, one row per CDR3 protein. Here the sample spans around 800,000 distinct CDR3 sequences, under 45% being singletons. The sequencing input was blood. The receptors shown here come from a man in his fifties or sixties in good health.

The CDR3 region has the DNA TGTGCCAGCACCATACTACTTGGGAATGAGCAGTTCTTC. This translates into CASTILLGNEQFF. The chain is built from TRBV6-6 and TRBJ2-1, with D unclear. The CDR3 sequence is 13 residues long. Germline-derived CDR1 and CDR2 are MNHNY and SVGAGI (reference sequence). V was clipped by 7 bases and J by 7 bases, with 14 bases between them.

DNA for the CDR3: TGCGCCAGCAGCCTGGGGGACAGTTACAATGAGCAGTTCTTC. Its protein is CASSLGDSYNEQFF. This sequence joins TRBV5-1 and TRBJ2-1; 7 bases agree with TRBD1. Germline V CDR1 and CDR2: SGHRS, YFSETQ. There are 14 residues in the CDR3. V shed 4 bases and J 4 bases; nucleotides not matched to a gene: 5.

This clonotype was found many times. At one of its ends the junction is not consistent with the germline gene, which may arise from a read error. The V gene is TRBV4-3, the J gene TRBJ2-7; TRBD1 aligns across 9 bases. The CDR3 consists of 13 residues. Germline V gene sequence: CDR1 LGHNA, CDR2 YSLEER. Here the CDR3 DNA reads TGTGCCAGCAGCCGGGACAGGGCCTACGAGCAGTACTTC. It encodes CASSRDRAYEQYF.

The V and J genes are TRBV20-1 and TRBJ1-2; the match to TRBD1 covers 7 bases. CDR3 length: 14 residues. The germline CDR1 and CDR2 sequences are DFQATT and SNEGSKA (reference sequence). The V gene end was trimmed by 4 bases and the J gene end by 4 bases; junction bases not matched to a gene: 9. The CDR3 bases are TGCAGTGCTACCAAACCACGGGACAGCTATGGCTACACCTTC. It yields the protein CSATKPRDSYGYTF.

This chain joins TRBV20-1 and TRBJ2-1, with a possible D match to TRBD1 (6 bases). There are 14 residues in the CDR3. Looked up from germline, CDR1 is DFQATT and CDR2 is SNEGSKA (reference sequence). V was shortened by 3 bases and J by 3 bases, with 12 bases between the two germline ends. The CDR3 spells CSARGAPNYNEQFF. The CDR3 DNA follows: TGCAGTGCTAGGGGGGCCCCGAACTACAATGAGCAGTTCTTC.

This clonotype appeared once. This sequence joins TRBV7-2 and TRBJ1-2, with D possibly being TRBD1 (6 bases). The CDR3 has 13 residues. Germline V gene data show CDR1 as SGHTA and CDR2 as FQGNSA. V shed 5 bases and J shed 6 bases, with 13 bases lying between them. DNA of the CDR3: TGTGCCAGCAGCGTAGGGACATTAGATGGCTACACCTTC. It is translated as CASSVGTLDGYTF.

V usage is TRBV12-3 or TRBV12-4 and J usage is TRBJ2-7; 9 bases are shared with TRBD1. V was pared by 6 bases and J by 1 base, with 10 bases of the junction left unmatched. The length of the CDR3 is 16 residues. Written as DNA, the CDR3 is TGTGCCAGCAGCCCCGAGCCGGGACAGGGATCCTACGAGCAGTACTTC. It is translated as CASSPEPGQGSYEQYF.

The chain is built from TRBV5-1 and TRBJ2-7, with TRBD1 matching over 11 bases. The CDR3 is 15 amino acids. From germline, CDR1 is SGHRS and CDR2 YFSETQ. With 4 bases clipped from V and 4 bases from J, the junction kept 7 bases outside the gene matches. The CDR3 protein is CASSPTDRGQYEQYF. CDR3 in DNA: TGCGCCAGCAGCCCAACGGACAGGGGGCAGTACGAGCAGTACTTC.

The chain couples TRBV20-1 to TRBJ1-2; D is uncertain. The germline gives CDR1 DFQATT, CDR2 SNEGSKA (reference sequence). Trimming left V 1 base short and J 5 bases short, with 8 bases between. The CDR3 extends over 12 amino acids. The CDR3 bases are TGCAGTGCTAGAGGTTGGGGTTATGGCTACACCTTC. It is translated as CSARGWGYGYTF.

The chain joins TRBV4-1 to TRBJ2-7; TRBD1 matches at 7 bases. Trimming removed 5 bases from V and 0 bases from J; junction bases left unmatched: 7. The CDR3 is 15 amino acids. The germline gives CDR1 MGHRA, CDR2 YSYEKL. CDR3 loop: CASSARDSSSYEQYF. The CDR3 DNA reads as TGCGCCAGCAGCGCACGGGACAGTAGCTCCTACGAGCAGTACTTC.

This clonotype was seen more than once but under ten times. This chain links TRBV12-3 or TRBV12-4 with TRBJ1-2, with no clear D. The CDR3 runs to 13 residues. Trimming stripped 5 bases from V and 8 bases from J, with 15 bases between. DNA of the CDR3: TGTGCCAGCAGTCCGAGAGGGTGGGAGGGCTACACCTTC. This gives the protein CASSPRGWEGYTF.

This clonotype was counted between two and nine times. This chain uses TRBV7-2 with TRBJ2-5; a possible D gene is TRBD2 (5 bases). CDR1 and CDR2 from the germline V gene are SGHTA and FQGNSA. This CDR3 contains 15 residues. V was clipped by 4 bases and J by 1 base, with 13 bases between them. In nucleotides, the CDR3 is TGTGCCAGCAGCTGGACCGGGATCCTCCAAGAGACCCAGTACTTC. It specifies CASSWTGILQETQYF.

With regard to this clonotype: Sequence at one end of the junction differs from germline and may be a read error. The chain couples TRBV7-9 to TRBJ2-5, with D perhaps matching TRBD2 (6 bases). Germline CDR1 SEHNR, CDR2 FQNEAQ (reference sequence). CDR3 size: 16 residues. The CDR3 coding sequence is TGTGCCGGCAGCCTATTGCGGCGGGGCAACCAAGAGACCCAGTACTTC. It specifies CAGSLLRRGNQETQYF.

The rearrangement links TRBV6-1 to TRBJ2-1; TRBD2 matches at 11 bases. CDR1 is MNHNS, CDR2 SASEGT, per germline. Trimming removed 7 bases from V and 3 bases from J; junction bases left unmatched: 8. The CDR3 runs 16 residues. The CDR3 DNA is TGTGCCAGCATGCTTAGCGGGGGGGCGTTCTACAATGAGCAGTTCTTC. It translates to CASMLSGGAFYNEQFF.

On this clonotype itself: A much larger clonotype is one base distant, so this may be a read error. The V gene is TRBV6-1, the J gene TRBJ2-6; TRBD1 matches 11 bases. The CDR3 covers 20 residues. Germline V gives CDR1 MNHNS, CDR2 SASEGT. The CDR3 region has the DNA TGTGCCAACAGTCCCCGGGACAGGGGGAGTTCTGTGGCTGGGGCCAACGTCCTGACTTTC. It specifies CANSPRDRGSSVAGANVLTF.

V is TRBV12-5 and J is TRBJ1-5, with D uncertain. Germline V gene sequence: CDR1 LGHNT, CDR2 FRNRAP. Trimming removed 6 bases from V and 1 base from J, with 10 bases in between. The CDR3 runs to 14 residues. The CDR3 here is CASGPGSSNQPQHF. For the CDR3, the DNA is TGTGCTAGTGGACCGGGGTCCAGCAATCAGCCCCAGCATTTT.

The chain has TRBV6-5 and TRBJ1-2; D is unclear. Per the germline V gene, CDR1 is MNHEY and CDR2 is SVGAGI. This CDR3 comprises 12 residues. Trimming removed 6 bases at V and 8 bases at J, with 13 bases between. The CDR3 nucleotides read TGTGCCAGCAGGTCCGTGGTACAGGGCTACACCTTC. Residues: CASRSVVQGYTF.

V gene TRBV10-3 combines with J gene TRBJ2-5, with 9 bases matching TRBD1. The CDR3 extends over 15 amino acids. Trimming took 4 bases from V and 5 from J; bases not matched to a gene: 8. Germline CDR1 is ENHRY and CDR2 is SYGVKD. CDR3 residues: CAISGLDRGSETQYF. In DNA form, the CDR3 reads TGTGCCATCAGTGGACTGGACAGGGGTTCCGAGACCCAGTACTTC.

In its sample, this clonotype was seen once. J is TRBJ2-1 and V is TRBV14, with 9 nucleotides matching TRBD1. Germline V gives CDR1 SGHDN, CDR2 FVKESK. Trimming took 4 bases from V and 7 from J; bases not matched to a gene: 8. The CDR3 length is 15 residues. The CDR3, as DNA: TGTGCCAGCAGCCGTACAGGGGGCTCGGGAAATGAGCAGTTCTTC. It translates to CASSRTGGSGNEQFF.

The rearrangement links TRBV6-2 or TRBV6-3 to TRBJ1-2; D is possibly TRBD1 (6 bases). CDR1 MNHEY and CDR2 SVGEGT come from the germline V gene. This CDR3 contains 16 residues. The germline V and J ends were trimmed by 4 bases and 0 bases, with 15 bases remaining between them. The CDR3 protein is CASSSPDGTTNYGYTF. CDR3 DNA: TGTGCCAGCAGTTCCCCCGACGGGACAACTAACTATGGCTACACCTTC.

The V call is TRBV14, the J call TRBJ1-1, with TRBD1 as a possible D gene (5 bases). Germline V lookup: CDR1 SGHDN, CDR2 FVKESK. The CDR3 is 14 amino acids. The V end was cut by 1 base, the J end by 11 bases, with 17 bases between. The chain's CDR3 is CASSQGGTARAAFF. CDR3 nucleotide sequence: TGTGCCAGCAGCCAAGGAGGGACGGCTCGGGCGGCTTTCTTT.

This clonotype is categorized as medium-sized (0.01 to 0.1%). The genes are TRBV10-3 and TRBJ2-7, with 10 bases aligning to TRBD1. This CDR3 region has 14 residues. With V trimmed by 6 bases and J by 3 bases, 5 bases remained unmatched. Germline CDR1 ENHRY, CDR2 SYGVKD. CDR3 protein: CAIRGTGAIYEQYF. DNA for the CDR3: TGTGCCATCAGGGGGACAGGGGCGATCTACGAGCAGTACTTC.